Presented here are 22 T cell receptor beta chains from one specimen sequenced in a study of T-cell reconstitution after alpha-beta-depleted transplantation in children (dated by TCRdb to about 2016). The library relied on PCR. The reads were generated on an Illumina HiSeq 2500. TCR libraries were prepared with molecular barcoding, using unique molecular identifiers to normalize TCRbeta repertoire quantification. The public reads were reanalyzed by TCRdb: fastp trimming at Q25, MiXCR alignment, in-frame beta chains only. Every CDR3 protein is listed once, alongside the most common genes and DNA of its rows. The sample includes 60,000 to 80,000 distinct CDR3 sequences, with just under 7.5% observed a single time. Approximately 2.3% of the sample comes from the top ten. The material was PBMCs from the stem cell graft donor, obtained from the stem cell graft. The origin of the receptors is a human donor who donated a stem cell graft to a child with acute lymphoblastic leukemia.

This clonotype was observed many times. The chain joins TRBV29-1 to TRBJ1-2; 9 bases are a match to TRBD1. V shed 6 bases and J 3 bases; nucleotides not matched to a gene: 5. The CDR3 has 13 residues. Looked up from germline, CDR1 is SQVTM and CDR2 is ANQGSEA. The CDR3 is CSVVGQGDYGYTF. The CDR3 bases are TGCAGCGTGGTGGGACAGGGAGACTATGGCTACACCTTC.

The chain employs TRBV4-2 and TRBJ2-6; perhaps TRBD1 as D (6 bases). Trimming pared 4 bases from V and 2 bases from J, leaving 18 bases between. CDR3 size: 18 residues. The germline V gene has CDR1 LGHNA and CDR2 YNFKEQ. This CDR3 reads CASSLQTGRAPGANVLTF. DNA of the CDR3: TGTGCCAGCAGCCTACAGACAGGCCGAGCCCCTGGGGCCAACGTCCTGACTTTC.

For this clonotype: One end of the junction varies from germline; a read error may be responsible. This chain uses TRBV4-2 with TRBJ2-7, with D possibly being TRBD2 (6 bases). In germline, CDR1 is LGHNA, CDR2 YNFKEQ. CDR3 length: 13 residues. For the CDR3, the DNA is TGTGCCAGGAGCCCCGGGGGCTCCTACGAGCAGTACTTC. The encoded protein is CARSPGGSYEQYF.

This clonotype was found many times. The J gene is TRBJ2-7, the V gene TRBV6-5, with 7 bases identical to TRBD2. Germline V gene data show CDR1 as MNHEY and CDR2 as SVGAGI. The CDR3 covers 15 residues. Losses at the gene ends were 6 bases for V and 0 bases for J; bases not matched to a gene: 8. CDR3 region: CASRQRSGNSYEQYF. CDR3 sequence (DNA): TGTGCCAGCAGACAGCGGAGCGGGAACTCCTACGAGCAGTACTTC.

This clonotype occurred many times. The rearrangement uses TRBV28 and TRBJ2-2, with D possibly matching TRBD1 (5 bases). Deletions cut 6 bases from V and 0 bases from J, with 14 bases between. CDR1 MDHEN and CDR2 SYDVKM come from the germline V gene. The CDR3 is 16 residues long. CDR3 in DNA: TGTGCCAGCAGGGTGGGGCAGGGCGCGAACACCGGGGAGCTGTTTTTT. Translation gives CASRVGQGANTGELFF.

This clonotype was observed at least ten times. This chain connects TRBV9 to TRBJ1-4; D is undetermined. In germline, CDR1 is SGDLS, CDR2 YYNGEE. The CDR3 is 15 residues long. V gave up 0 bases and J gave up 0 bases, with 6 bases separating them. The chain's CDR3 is CASSVGGATNEKLFF. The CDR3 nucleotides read TGTGCCAGCAGCGTAGGCGGGGCAACTAATGAAAAACTGTTTTTT.

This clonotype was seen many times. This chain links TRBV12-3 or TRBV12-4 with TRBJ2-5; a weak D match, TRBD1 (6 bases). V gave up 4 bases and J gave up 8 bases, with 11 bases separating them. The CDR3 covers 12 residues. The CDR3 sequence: CASSSGQSTQYF. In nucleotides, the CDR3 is TGTGCCAGCAGTTCTGGACAGAGTACCCAGTACTTC.

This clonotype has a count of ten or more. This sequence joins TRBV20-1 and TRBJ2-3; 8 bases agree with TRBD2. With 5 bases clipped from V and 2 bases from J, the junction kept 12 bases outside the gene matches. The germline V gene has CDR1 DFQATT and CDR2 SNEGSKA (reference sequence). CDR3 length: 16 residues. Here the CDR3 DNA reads TGCAGTGCTGGCTACTCTAGCGGGCGGATCACAGATACGCAGTATTTT. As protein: CSAGYSSGRITDTQYF.

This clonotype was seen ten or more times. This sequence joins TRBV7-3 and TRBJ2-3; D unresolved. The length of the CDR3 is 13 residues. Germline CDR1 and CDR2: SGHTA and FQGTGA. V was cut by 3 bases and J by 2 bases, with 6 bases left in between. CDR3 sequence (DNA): TGTGCCAGCAGCTTTGATTTCACAGATACGCAGTATTTT. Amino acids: CASSFDFTDTQYF.

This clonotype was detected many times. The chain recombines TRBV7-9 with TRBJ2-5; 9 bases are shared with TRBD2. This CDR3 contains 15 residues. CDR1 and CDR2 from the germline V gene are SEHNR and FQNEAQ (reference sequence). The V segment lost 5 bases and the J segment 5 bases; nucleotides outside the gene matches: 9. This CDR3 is CASSPRTSEKETQYF. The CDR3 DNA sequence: TGTGCCAGCAGCCCTAGGACTAGCGAAAAGGAGACCCAGTACTTC.

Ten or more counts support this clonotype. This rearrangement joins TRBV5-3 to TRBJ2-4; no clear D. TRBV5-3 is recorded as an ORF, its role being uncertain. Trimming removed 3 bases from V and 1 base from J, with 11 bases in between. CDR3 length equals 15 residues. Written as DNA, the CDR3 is TGTGCCAGAAGCTCTACTTCGCGCGCCAAAAACATTCAGTACTTC. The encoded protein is CARSSTSRAKNIQYF.

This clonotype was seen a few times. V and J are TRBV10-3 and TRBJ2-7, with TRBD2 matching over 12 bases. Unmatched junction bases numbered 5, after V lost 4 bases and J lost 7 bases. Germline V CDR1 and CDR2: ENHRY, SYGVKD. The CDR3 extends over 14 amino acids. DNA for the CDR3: TGTGCCATCAGTGCGACTAGCGGGAGTGGAGAGCAGTACTTC. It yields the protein CAISATSGSGEQYF.

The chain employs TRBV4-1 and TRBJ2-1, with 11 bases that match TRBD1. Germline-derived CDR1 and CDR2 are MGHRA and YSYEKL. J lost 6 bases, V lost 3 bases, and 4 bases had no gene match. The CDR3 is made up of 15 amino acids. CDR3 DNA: TGCGCCAGCAGCCAGACCGGGACAGGGGGCAATGAGCAGTTCTTC. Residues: CASSQTGTGGNEQFF.

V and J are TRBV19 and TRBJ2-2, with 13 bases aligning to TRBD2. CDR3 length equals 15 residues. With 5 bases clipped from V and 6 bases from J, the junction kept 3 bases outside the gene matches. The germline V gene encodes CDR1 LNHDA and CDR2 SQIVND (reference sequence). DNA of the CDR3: TGTGCCAGTAGTTGGACTAGCGGGAGTCCCGGGGAGCTGTTTTTT. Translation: CASSWTSGSPGELFF.

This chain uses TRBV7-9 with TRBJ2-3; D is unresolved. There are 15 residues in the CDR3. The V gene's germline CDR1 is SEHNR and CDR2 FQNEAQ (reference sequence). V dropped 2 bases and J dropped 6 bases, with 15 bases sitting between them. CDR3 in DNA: TGTGCCAGCAGCTTATTTCGACACCCGGAGGATACGCAGTATTTT. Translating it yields CASSLFRHPEDTQYF. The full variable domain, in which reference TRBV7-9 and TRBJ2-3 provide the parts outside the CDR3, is DTGVSQNPRHKITKRGQNVTFRCDPISEHNRLYWYRQTLGQGPEFLTYFQNEAQLEKSRLLSDRFSAERPKGSFSTLEIQRTEQGDSAMYLCASSLFRHPEDTQYFGPGTRLTVL.

The CDR3 sequence is CASSRTSGSGSYNEQFF. In DNA, the CDR3 is TGTGCCAGCAGCCGGACTAGCGGGAGTGGTTCCTACAATGAGCAGTTCTTC. The rearrangement links TRBV11-3 to TRBJ2-1; 13 nucleotides align to TRBD2. Germline CDR1 is SGHNT and CDR2 is YENEEA. The CDR3 is 17 amino acids. The V and J ends lost 5 bases and 1 base, in that order; junction bases with no gene match: 5.

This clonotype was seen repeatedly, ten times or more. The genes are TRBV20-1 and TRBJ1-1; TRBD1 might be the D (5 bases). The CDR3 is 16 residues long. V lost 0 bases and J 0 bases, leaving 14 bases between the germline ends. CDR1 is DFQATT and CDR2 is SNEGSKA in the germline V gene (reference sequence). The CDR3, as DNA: TGCAGTGCTAGAGAGACAATATGGGACTTGAACACTGAAGCTTTCTTT. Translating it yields CSARETIWDLNTEAFF.

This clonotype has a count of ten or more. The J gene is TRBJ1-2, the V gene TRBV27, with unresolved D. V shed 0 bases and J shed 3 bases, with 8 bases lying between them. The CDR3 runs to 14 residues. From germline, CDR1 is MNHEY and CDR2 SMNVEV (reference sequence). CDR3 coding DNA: TGTGCCAGCAGTTTATCGAGGGCAGACTATGGCTACACCTTC. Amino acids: CASSLSRADYGYTF.

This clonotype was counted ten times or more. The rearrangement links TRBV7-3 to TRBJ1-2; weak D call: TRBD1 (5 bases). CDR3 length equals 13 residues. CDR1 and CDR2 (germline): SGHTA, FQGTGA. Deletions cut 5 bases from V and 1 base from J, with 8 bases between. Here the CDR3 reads CASSPGRNYGYTF. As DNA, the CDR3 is TGTGCCAGCAGCCCGGGACGTAACTATGGCTACACCTTC. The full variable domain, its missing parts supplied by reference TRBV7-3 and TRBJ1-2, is GAGVSQTPSNKVTEKGKYVELRCDPISGHTALYWYRQSLGQGPEFLIYFQGTGAADDSGLPNDRFFAVRPEGSVSTLKIQRTERGDSAVYLCASSPGRNYGYTFGSGTRLTVV.

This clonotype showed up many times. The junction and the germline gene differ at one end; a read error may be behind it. CDR3 residues: CASSEYDTDFRNTIYF. The CDR3 DNA follows: TGTGCCAGCAGCGAATACGACACAGATTTCAGAAACACCATATATTTT. This sequence joins TRBV25-1 and TRBJ1-3; D call uncertain. The CDR3 runs to 16 residues. Germline lookup yields CDR1 MGHDK and CDR2 SYGVNS.

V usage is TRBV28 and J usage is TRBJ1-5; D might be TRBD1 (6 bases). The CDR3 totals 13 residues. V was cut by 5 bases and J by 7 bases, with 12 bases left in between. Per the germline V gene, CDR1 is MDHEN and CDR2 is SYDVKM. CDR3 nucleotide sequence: TGTGCCAGCAGTCTCAGGGACAAACAGCCCCAGCATTTT. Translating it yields CASSLRDKQPQHF.

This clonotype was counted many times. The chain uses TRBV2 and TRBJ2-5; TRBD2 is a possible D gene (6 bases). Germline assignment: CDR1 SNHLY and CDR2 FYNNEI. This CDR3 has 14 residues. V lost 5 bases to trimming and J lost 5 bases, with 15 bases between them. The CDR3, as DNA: TGTGCCAGCAGTAGAGCGTCAGGAGGGGAGACCCAGTACTTC. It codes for CASSRASGGETQYF.